These 30 T cell receptor beta chains originate from one sample sequenced in a study of early T cells in non-severe SARS-CoV-2 infection. In TCRdb, the 5' RACE reads were re-called with MiXCR into one record per CDR3 protein. The repertoire includes 60,000 or so distinct CDR3 sequences, about 9.8% of them detected once, and roughly 18% sits in the top ten. The sample comprised whole blood. The receptors shown here come from an adult who was a healthcare worker with PCR-confirmed SARS-CoV-2 infection or an uninfected control (not recorded which).

Only a few counts were recorded for this clonotype. The rearrangement links TRBV11-2 to TRBJ2-2; 12 bases are a match to TRBD1. CDR3 length equals 18 residues. V trimming: 4 bases; J trimming: 7 bases; junction bases outside the gene matches: 13. Germline CDR1 SGHAT, CDR2 FQNNGV. The CDR3 bases are TGTGCCAGCAGCTACCTCCCGGGACAGGGGGCGCAGGTCGGGGAGCTGTTTTTT. This encodes CASSYLPGQGAQVGELFF. The complete variable domain, with remaining parts taken from reference TRBV11-2 and TRBJ2-2, reads EAGVAQSPRYKIIEKRQSVAFWCNPISGHATLYWYQQILGQGPKLLIQFQNNGVVDDSQLPKDRFSAERLKGVDSTLKIQPAKLEDSAVYLCASSYLPGQGAQVGELFFGEGSRLTVL.

This clonotype has ten or more counts. The chain has TRBV6-5 and TRBJ2-7; D might be TRBD1 (5 bases). V shed 3 bases and J shed 2 bases, with 11 bases lying between them. Germline loops: CDR1 MNHEY, CDR2 SVGAGI. CDR3 size: 14 residues. CDR3 region: CASSYKDTTYEQYF. CDR3 nucleotides: TGTGCCAGCAGTTATAAGGACACGACCTACGAGCAGTACTTC.

This clonotype was recorded at least ten times. The chain joins TRBV3-1 to TRBJ2-1, with a tentative D call TRBD2 (5 bases). Germline values: CDR1 LGHDT, CDR2 YNNKEL (reference sequence). Trimming removed 10 bases from V and 6 bases from J, with 19 bases in between. The CDR3 totals 14 residues. The CDR3 sequence is CATRRTARGNEQFF. Here the CDR3 DNA reads TGTGCCACCAGAAGGACGGCCCGGGGCAATGAGCAGTTCTTC.

This clonotype showed up many times. The chain joins TRBV7-9 to TRBJ1-1; 7 nucleotides agree with TRBD1. The CDR3 covers 13 residues. From germline, CDR1 is SEHNR and CDR2 FQNEAQ (reference sequence). Unmatched junction bases numbered 7, after V lost 5 bases and J lost 7 bases. The CDR3 DNA reads TGTGCCAGCAGCCGAGGGGGCTTCGGTGAAGCTTTCTTT. Translated: CASSRGGFGEAFF.

This clonotype occurred a few times. V and J are TRBV29-1 and TRBJ2-2; D ambiguous. Germline CDR1 reads SQVTM; CDR2 reads ANQGSEA. V was trimmed by 4 bases and J by 0 bases, leaving 6 bases between them. The CDR3 consists of 13 residues. The CDR3 DNA reads as TGCAGCGTTGGGCAAACGAACACCGGGGAGCTGTTTTTT. It encodes CSVGQTNTGELFF.

This clonotype was detected ten times or more. The chain has TRBV4-1 and TRBJ1-2; D gene unclear. The V gene lost 4 bases and the J gene lost 6 bases, with 24 bases spanning the gap. Germline CDR1 is MGHRA and CDR2 is YSYEKL. This CDR3 spans 17 amino acids. In DNA, the CDR3 is TGCGCCAGCAGCCCCGAGCCTTTTGTGGGAGTCTGGAATGGCTACACCTTC. As protein: CASSPEPFVGVWNGYTF.

This chain uses TRBV6-5 with TRBJ2-7; D might be TRBD2 (6 bases). Per the germline V gene, CDR1 is MNHEY and CDR2 is SVGAGI. There are 12 residues in the CDR3. V was shortened by 5 bases and J by 11 bases, with 16 bases between the two germline ends. For the CDR3, the DNA is TGTGCCAGCAGTCCCGGACGGAGGGCGGAGTACTTC. Protein sequence: CASSPGRRAEYF.

This clonotype was recorded many times. The V and J genes are TRBV7-2 and TRBJ1-5, with TRBD1 identical over 7 bases. This CDR3 has 14 residues. Germline CDR1 SGHTA, CDR2 FQGNSA. J lost 7 bases, V lost 1 base, and 4 bases had no gene match. This CDR3 is CASSLDRGSQPQHF. For the CDR3, the DNA is TGTGCCAGCAGCTTAGACAGGGGATCACAGCCCCAGCATTTT.

This clonotype was counted a few times. The chain carries TRBV7-3 and TRBJ1-6; 8 nucleotides line up with TRBD1. The junction had 8 bases not matched to a gene; V was cut back by 2 bases and J by 8 bases. Germline CDR1 reads SGHTA; CDR2 reads FQGTGA. CDR3 size: 16 residues. The CDR3 sequence is CASSLAGGRRDSPLHF. The CDR3, as DNA: TGTGCCAGCAGCTTAGCAGGGGGCAGGAGAGATTCACCCCTCCACTTT. Supplemented by reference TRBV7-3 and TRBJ1-6, the full variable domain reads GAGVSQTPSNKVTEKGKYVELRCDPISGHTALYWYRQSLGQGPEFLIYFQGTGAADDSGLPNDRFFAVRPEGSVSTLKIQRTERGDSAVYLCASSLAGGRRDSPLHFGNGTRLTVT.

This clonotype appeared many times. J is TRBJ1-1 and V is TRBV7-9; D perhaps matches TRBD1 (6 bases). This CDR3 comprises 14 residues. With 3 bases removed from V and 4 bases from J, the gap between germline ends came to 12 bases. Germline CDR1 SEHNR, CDR2 FQNEAQ (reference sequence). The CDR3 loop reads CASSFYREATEAFF. Written as DNA, the CDR3 is TGTGCCAGCAGCTTCTACAGGGAGGCCACTGAAGCTTTCTTT.

V gene TRBV12-3 or TRBV12-4 combines with J gene TRBJ2-7, with 8 bases aligning to TRBD1. CDR3 length: 15 amino acids. The V gene end was trimmed by 5 bases and the J gene end by 6 bases; junction bases not matched to a gene: 12. In DNA, the CDR3 is TGTGCCAGCAGTCGTTCCGGGACAGGATTAGGCGAGCAGTACTTC. Protein: CASSRSGTGLGEQYF.

V gene TRBV6-5 combines with J gene TRBJ2-1; D might be TRBD2 (6 bases). Trimming took 4 bases from V and 8 from J, leaving 12 bases between them. The CDR3 is 13 residues long. Looked up from germline, CDR1 is MNHEY and CDR2 is SVGAGI. CDR3 bases: TGTGCCAGCAGTTCGACTAGTGTGGATGAGCAGTTCTTC. Translated: CASSSTSVDEQFF.

This clonotype was detected only a few times. The chain couples TRBV28 to TRBJ2-5, with 7 bases lining up with TRBD1. Germline-derived CDR1 and CDR2 are MDHEN and SYDVKM. J was trimmed by 5 bases and V by 5 bases; bases with no gene match: 11. The CDR3 runs to 15 residues. The CDR3 here is CASSPQTGMMETQYF. DNA of the CDR3: TGTGCCAGCAGTCCTCAGACAGGGATGATGGAGACCCAGTACTTC.

This clonotype was recorded many times. This rearrangement joins TRBV28 to TRBJ1-1; the D is unclear. The germline gives CDR1 MDHEN, CDR2 SYDVKM. Trimming cost V 7 bases and J 0 bases, with 6 bases left between them. CDR3 length: 12 amino acids. The CDR3 DNA reads as TGTGCCAGCAAAATTATGAACACTGAAGCTTTCTTT. Protein: CASKIMNTEAFF.

This clonotype occurred many times. V usage is TRBV5-6 and J usage is TRBJ2-1; no firm D call. Germline CDR1 SGHDT, CDR2 YYEEEE. Trimming left V 4 bases short and J 9 bases short, with 11 bases between. The length of the CDR3 is 12 residues. In nucleotides, the CDR3 is TGTGCCAGCAGCCTGGCCCGGGTTGAGCAGTTCTTC. Its protein is CASSLARVEQFF.

This clonotype came up a few times. The rearrangement uses TRBV13 and TRBJ2-7; the match to TRBD1 covers 9 bases. Germline V gene lookup returns CDR1 PRHDT and CDR2 FYEKMQ (reference sequence). This CDR3 spans 15 amino acids. After removal of 5 bases from V and 1 base from J, the junction contained 6 bases not matched to a gene. The CDR3 region has the DNA TGTGCCAGCAGCATACCGGGACAGGGTTCCTACGAGCAGTACTTC. It codes for CASSIPGQGSYEQYF.

Points on this clonotype: This sequence may be a read error, since a much larger clone differs from it by one base. DNA for the CDR3: TGCAGTGCTACCACAGGGATAGCCAAGCAGTACTTC. Its protein product is CSATTGIAKQYF. The V call is TRBV20-1, the J call TRBJ2-7; a possible D gene is TRBD1 (6 bases). This CDR3 is built from 12 residues. Looked up from germline, CDR1 is DFQATT and CDR2 is SNEGSKA (reference sequence). V was trimmed by 4 bases and J by 8 bases, leaving 15 bases between them.

This chain connects TRBV24-1 to TRBJ2-2, with 7 bases identical to TRBD1. The CDR3 runs to 14 residues. Germline V gene data show CDR1 as KGHDR and CDR2 as SFDVKD. V shed 4 bases and J 6 bases; nucleotides not matched to a gene: 4. CDR3 loop: CATSEGGGPGELFF. DNA for the CDR3: TGTGCCACCAGTGAAGGGGGCGGCCCCGGGGAGCTGTTTTTT.

J is TRBJ2-5 and V is TRBV28; 10 bases are a match to TRBD2. The CDR3 extends over 14 amino acids. The germline gives CDR1 MDHEN, CDR2 SYDVKM. V lost 6 bases, J lost 1 base, and 2 bases stayed unmatched. The CDR3 DNA sequence: TGTGCCAGCAGGGGACTAGCGACCCAAGAGACCCAGTACTTC. Its translation is CASRGLATQETQYF.

The table lists this clonotype with many counts. The genes are TRBV5-1 and TRBJ2-7; D remains unclear. Trimming left V 0 bases short and J 8 bases short, with 12 bases between. The CDR3 consists of 13 residues. Germline CDR1 SGHRS, CDR2 YFSETQ. CDR3 sequence: CASSLGSDEQQYF. The CDR3 DNA reads TGCGCCAGCAGCTTGGGTTCCGATGAGCAGCAGTACTTC.

V is TRBV3-1 and J is TRBJ1-1, with D perhaps matching TRBD1 (6 bases). CDR1 is LGHDT, CDR2 YNNKEL, per germline (reference sequence). CDR3 length: 14 amino acids. Trimming cost V 7 bases and J 5 bases, with 17 bases left between them. The CDR3 nucleotides are TGTGCCAGCAACCCCTCGGACAGAGATACTGAAGCTTTCTTT. Amino acids: CASNPSDRDTEAFF.

The rearrangement uses TRBV20-1 and TRBJ2-7; D is uncertain. Trimming took 0 bases from V and 0 from J, leaving 12 bases between them. The CDR3 has 15 residues. Germline V gives CDR1 DFQATT, CDR2 SNEGSKA (reference sequence). The CDR3 is CSAREGATSSYEQYF. Written as DNA, the CDR3 is TGCAGTGCTAGAGAAGGAGCGACGTCCTCCTACGAGCAGTACTTC.

This clonotype was counted only a few times. The chain is built from TRBV10-2 and TRBJ1-1; D gene uncertain. The CDR3 loop spans 13 amino acids. The ends were cut back, 4 bases at V and 0 bases at J, with 6 bases in the middle. Germline CDR1 is WSHSY and CDR2 is SAAADI. This CDR3 reads CASSVVLNTEAFF. For the CDR3, the DNA is TGCGCCAGCAGTGTAGTGCTGAACACTGAAGCTTTCTTT.

This clonotype was counted at least ten times. In DNA, the CDR3 is TGTGCCAGCAGCCGGGACATTGCGGACTACGAGCAGTACTTC. It codes for CASSRDIADYEQYF. The V gene is TRBV7-6, the J gene TRBJ2-7, with a possible D match to TRBD1 (6 bases). The germline V gene has CDR1 SGHVS and CDR2 FNYEAQ. Deletions cut 5 bases from V and 3 bases from J, with 14 bases between. The CDR3 runs to 14 residues.

This clonotype was counted between two and nine times. V usage is TRBV5-1 and J usage is TRBJ2-5; a weak D match, TRBD2 (6 bases). Per germline, CDR1 SGHRS and CDR2 YFSETQ. Trimming pared 5 bases from V and 3 bases from J, leaving 17 bases between. The CDR3 sequence is 15 residues long. The CDR3 DNA reads TGCGCCAGCAGGGAGGGGAGCTGGGCAAAAGAGACCCAGTACTTC. Encoded protein: CASREGSWAKETQYF. Together with reference TRBV5-1 and TRBJ2-5, the CDR3 gives the full variable domain: KAGVTQTPRYLIKTRGQQVTLSCSPISGHRSVSWYQQTPGQGLQFLFEYFSETQRNKGNFPGRFSGRQFSNSRSEMNVSTLELGDSALYLCASREGSWAKETQYFGPGTRLLVL.

This clonotype appeared many times. The V call is TRBV29-1, the J call TRBJ1-5; tentative D call: TRBD1 (6 bases). In germline, CDR1 is SQVTM, CDR2 ANQGSEA. The CDR3 covers 14 residues. V gave up 6 bases and J gave up 4 bases, with 16 bases separating them. The CDR3 nucleotides are TGCAGCGTCGCCGAGGGACACCAAAATCAGCCCCAGCATTTT. Translation gives CSVAEGHQNQPQHF.

This clonotype has a count of ten or more. V and J are TRBV6-1 and TRBJ1-1; no firm D call. The CDR3 contains 13 residues. The V end was cut by 2 bases, the J end by 4 bases, with 8 bases between. Germline V gene sequence: CDR1 MNHNS, CDR2 SASEGT. Written as DNA, the CDR3 is TGTGCCAGCAGTGAACACCGAGGCACTGAAGCTTTCTTT. Protein product: CASSEHRGTEAFF.

This clonotype was seen only a few times. The chain employs TRBV5-4 and TRBJ2-1; 9 nucleotides align to TRBD1. The CDR3 totals 17 residues. The trim removed 3 bases at V and 4 bases at J, leaving 11 bases unmatched. Germline V gene sequence: CDR1 SGHNT, CDR2 YYREEE (reference sequence). The CDR3 is CASSSRIQGAAYNEQFF. The CDR3 bases are TGTGCCAGCAGCTCCCGAATACAGGGGGCGGCTTACAATGAGCAGTTCTTC.

This clonotype appeared many times. The V gene is TRBV7-9, the J gene TRBJ2-7; 8 positions agree with TRBD2. The CDR3 spans 14 residues. The germline CDR1 and CDR2 sequences are SEHNR and FQNEAQ (reference sequence). V shed 5 bases, J shed 4 bases, and the junction held 7 bases outside the gene matches. The CDR3 DNA is TGTGCCAGCAGCCTAAGCGGGAGCTCGTACGAGCAGTACTTC. This sequence encodes CASSLSGSSYEQYF.

This clonotype came up many times. V is TRBV30 and J is TRBJ1-6; possibly TRBD1 for D (6 bases). V dropped 0 bases and J dropped 5 bases, with 11 bases sitting between them. Per the germline V gene, CDR1 is GTSNPN and CDR2 is SVGIG (reference sequence). The CDR3 has 15 amino acids. DNA of the CDR3: TGTGCCTGGAGTGTGGGGGGGACAAATAATTCACCCCTCCACTTT. It specifies CAWSVGGTNNSPLHF.